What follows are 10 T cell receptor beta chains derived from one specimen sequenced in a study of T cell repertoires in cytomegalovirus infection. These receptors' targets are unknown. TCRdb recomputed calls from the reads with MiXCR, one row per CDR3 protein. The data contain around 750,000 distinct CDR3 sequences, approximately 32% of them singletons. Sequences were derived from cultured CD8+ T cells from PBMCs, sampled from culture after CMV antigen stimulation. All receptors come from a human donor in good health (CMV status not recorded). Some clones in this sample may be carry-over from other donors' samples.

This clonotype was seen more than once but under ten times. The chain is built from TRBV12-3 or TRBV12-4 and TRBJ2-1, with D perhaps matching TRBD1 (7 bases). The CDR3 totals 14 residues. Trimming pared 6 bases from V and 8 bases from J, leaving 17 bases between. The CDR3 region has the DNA TGTGCCAGCAGCCCCAGGGGGGCGCGAGATGAGCAGTTCTTC. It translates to CASSPRGARDEQFF.

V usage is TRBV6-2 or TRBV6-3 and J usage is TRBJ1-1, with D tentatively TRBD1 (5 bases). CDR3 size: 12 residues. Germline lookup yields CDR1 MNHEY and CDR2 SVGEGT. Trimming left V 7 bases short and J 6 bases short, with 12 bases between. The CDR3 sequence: CASIAGSPEAFF. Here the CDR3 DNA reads TGTGCCAGCATCGCAGGGTCTCCTGAAGCTTTCTTT.

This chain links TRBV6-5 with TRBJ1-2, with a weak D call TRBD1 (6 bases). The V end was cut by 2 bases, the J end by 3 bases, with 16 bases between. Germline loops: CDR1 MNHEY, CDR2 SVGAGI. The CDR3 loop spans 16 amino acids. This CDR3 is CASSYLWGGSHYGYTF. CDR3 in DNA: TGTGCCAGCAGTTACCTCTGGGGGGGCAGTCACTATGGCTACACCTTC.

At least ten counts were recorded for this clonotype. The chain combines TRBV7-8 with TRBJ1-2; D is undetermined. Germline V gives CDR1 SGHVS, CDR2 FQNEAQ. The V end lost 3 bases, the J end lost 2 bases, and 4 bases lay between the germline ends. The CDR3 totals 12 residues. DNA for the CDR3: TGTGCCAGCAGCTTTTCAAACTATGGCTACACCTTC. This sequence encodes CASSFSNYGYTF.

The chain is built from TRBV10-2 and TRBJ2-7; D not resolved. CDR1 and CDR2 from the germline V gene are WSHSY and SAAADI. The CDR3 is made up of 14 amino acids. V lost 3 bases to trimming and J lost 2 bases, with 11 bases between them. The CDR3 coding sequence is TGCGCCAGCAGTGAAGCTAGGAACCCCTACGAGCAGTACTTC. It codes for CASSEARNPYEQYF.

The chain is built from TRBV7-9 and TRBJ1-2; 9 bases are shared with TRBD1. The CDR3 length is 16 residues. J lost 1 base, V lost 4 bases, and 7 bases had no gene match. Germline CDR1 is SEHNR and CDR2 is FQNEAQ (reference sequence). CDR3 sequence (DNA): TGTGCCAGCAGCTATAGGGACAGGGAGGTTAACTATGGCTACACCTTC. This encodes CASSYRDREVNYGYTF.

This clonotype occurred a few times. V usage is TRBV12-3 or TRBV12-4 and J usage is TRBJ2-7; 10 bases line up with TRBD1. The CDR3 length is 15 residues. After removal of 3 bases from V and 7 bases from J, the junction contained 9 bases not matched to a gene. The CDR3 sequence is CASSFFGTGVVEQYF. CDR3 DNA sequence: TGTGCCAGCAGTTTCTTCGGGACAGGGGTAGTGGAGCAGTACTTC.

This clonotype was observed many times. CDR3 nucleotide sequence: TGTGCCAGCAGTTCCCCTCGGGAACCAAAGCTCAATGAGCAGTTCTTC. Encoded protein: CASSSPREPKLNEQFF. The rearrangement uses TRBV12-3 or TRBV12-4 and TRBJ2-1, with D possibly matching TRBD2 (5 bases). CDR3 size: 16 residues. Trimming cost V 4 bases and J 6 bases, with 19 bases left between them.

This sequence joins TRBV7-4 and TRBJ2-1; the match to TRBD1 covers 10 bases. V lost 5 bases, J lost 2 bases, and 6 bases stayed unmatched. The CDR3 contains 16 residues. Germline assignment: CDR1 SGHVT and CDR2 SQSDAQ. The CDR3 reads CASSRDRGRTYNEQFF. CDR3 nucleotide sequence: TGTGCCAGCAGCCGCGACAGGGGGCGAACCTACAATGAGCAGTTCTTC.

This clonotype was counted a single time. Here the CDR3 DNA reads TGTGCCAGCAGCCACGGCCCAAGCGGCAATCAGCCCCAGCATTTT. This sequence encodes CASSHGPSGNQPQHF. The gene calls are TRBV7-6 and TRBJ1-5, with D unclear. In germline, CDR1 is SGHVS, CDR2 FNYEAQ. This CDR3 is 15 amino acids long. With 5 bases removed from V and 2 bases from J, the gap between germline ends came to 13 bases.